This note documents a single T cell receptor (beta chain) sequence. This clonotype was seen many times. This receptor's antigen is unknown. No clone much larger than this one lies a single base away; base qualities are absent. This sample was included in a study of Graves' ophthalmopathy and Graves' hyperthyroidism (dated by TCRdb to 2017 to 2018). Turning to the overall study: Peripheral blood samples were taken at the time of initial diagnosis, before any treatment was given. The 80 to 100 discovery patients were randomly divided into training and test sets at a 7:3 ratio. An independent validation cohort was composed of fewer than 20 hyperthyroidism patients and 15 to 17 patients who later progressed from hyperthyroidism to ophthalmopathy. To explore V-J signatures that separate ophthalmopathy from hyperthyroidism, a discovery set of 95 to 100 patients was enrolled, consisting of more than 40 with ophthalmopathy and roughly 57 with stable hyperthyroidism. In about six hyperthyroidism patients, T-cell repertoires of thyroid tissue and blood were compared. In total, approximately 130 blood samples were TCR-sequenced: approximately 40 ophthalmopathy, roughly 80 hyperthyroidism and some 17 hyperthyroidism-to-ophthalmopathy patients. TCR beta repertoire signatures were used to distinguish Graves' ophthalmopathy from Graves' hyperthyroidism and to predict progression to ophthalmopathy. After sampling, hyperthyroidism patients received methimazole starting at 30 mg daily, and ophthalmopathy patients received high-dose intravenous methylprednisolone.

Patients with ophthalmopathy had moderately to severely active disease, with a Clinical Activity Score of 3 or more, a NOSPECS grade of 4 or more, and a disease duration of less than 3 months. Anyone with other autoimmune diseases, uncontrolled infections, pregnancy or lactation was excluded from the study. Diagnosis relied on clinical symptoms, serum thyroxine, TRAb, thyroid ultrasound and orbital computed tomography. Using Ficoll-Paque density gradient centrifugation, PBMCs were isolated from 8.5 to 10 ml of fresh peripheral blood. Total RNA was extracted using Trizol reagent, and RNA quality was checked on an Agilent 2100 Bioanalyzer. Based on the germline V gene, the CDR1 and CDR2 sequences are SGHRS and YFSETQ. Relative to germline, V is missing 0 bases and J is missing 4 bases, with 6 bases of the junction outside any gene match. The CDR3 goes from the cysteine to the phenylalanine over 16 residues. Only the CDR3 part of the read is kept: 48 bases, read in frame from the first base.

For repertoire sequencing, the TCR beta CDR3 regions were amplified from RNA transcripts. The first round was an RT-PCR using HTBI primers with the Qiagen OneStep RT-PCR kit, and this first round was followed by a second-round multiplex PCR, then size selection and purification. Libraries were sequenced on an Illumina HiSeq2000 using paired-end 100 bp reads. In the source study's methods: SOAPnuke was used to process the reads, throwing out any read that had adapters, had uncalled bases, had a mean Phred below 15, or lacked an exact constant-primer or identifier match. High-quality paired reads were merged with COPE v1.2.5. Clonotypes were defined as unique nucleotide sequences and were aligned to IMGT TRB V, D and J references using MiTCR v1.1. The analysis was limited to V-J combinations with a frequency above 0.0001, which together covered over 99% of the repertoires. For each V-J combination, a TCR clonal expansion and chaos score was defined as F50 clonal expansion divided by the chaos observed in the TCRdist matrix. Welch's t-statistics and random forest were used to reduce the features to around 13 V-J combinations, which were then used as input to a naive Bayes classifier. Thyroid-blood repertoire similarity was quantified with the Morisita-Horn index. The public reads were reanalyzed by TCRdb: fastp trimming at Q25, MiXCR alignment, in-frame beta chains only. Rows with one shared CDR3 protein collapse into an entry with the most common genes and DNA. Here the V and J calls rest on TCRdb's processing, not on the authors' analysis. The sample records roughly 400,000 distinct CDR3 sequences, about 17% of which are singletons. Of the sample, roughly 1.6% is held by the ten largest clones.

What the research found in general, with its limitations: Among expanded thyroid clonotypes with frequency above 0.001, most also showed up in blood, which suggests that blood repertoires may reflect the thyroid immune response. In validation, the model predicted ophthalmopathy progression with about 70% sensitivity and roughly 72% specificity; some 13 predicted patients were CT-confirmed with GO in a median of roughly 6.8 months. Sample size was not predetermined statistically, and investigators were not blinded to group allocation. The 13-signature model separated ophthalmopathy from stable hyperthyroidism with 85% to 90% sensitivity and 81.08% specificity in cross-validation, and 80%/75% in the test set.

Sequenced material: peripheral blood. The sequence joins TRBV5-1 to TRBJ1-2, and 10 junction bases match TRBD1. This sequence was found in a woman aged 18-29 years with Graves' ophthalmopathy. Donor details come from another sample of the same person, matched by shared clones. The CDR3 sequence is CASSLGGTGDLYGYTF. At the DNA level, the sequence is TGCGCCAGCAGCTTGGGAGGGACAGGGGACCTCTATGGCTACACCTTC.